This T cell receptor beta chain comes out of a study of OX40 agonist ivuxolimab in advanced cancers. Study information: An agonistic anti-OX40 (CD134) antibody, ivuxolimab, was used to treat the patients. Whole-study findings and limits: Among the lowest peripheral clonal expansion occurred in 0.1-3.0 mg/kg partial responders.

In regard to this clone: Antigen unknown.

Using immunoSEQ multiplex PCR, the repertoire was profiled, and TCRdb retains in-frame clones only, with some absent. The data hold about 51,000 clones, with around 82% observed a single time. The TCR originated in an adult with an advanced solid tumor such as melanoma, head and neck, liver or kidney cancer. Here the sequenced sample was CD4+ or CD8+ T cells sorted from blood, taken in a trial of the OX40 agonist ivuxolimab.

The CDR3 nucleotides read TGTGCCAGCAGCGCAACGGGCAGGGCTTACAATGAGCAGTTCTTC. Residues: CASSATGRAYNEQFF. This rearrangement joins TRBV9 to TRBJ2-1; D may be TRBD1 (5 bases). This CDR3 contains 15 residues. The V end lost 3 bases, the J end lost 4 bases, and 14 bases lay between the germline ends. CDR1 and CDR2 (germline): SGDLS, YYNGEE.